This T cell receptor beta chain was observed in a study of cytomegalovirus exposure and HLA in healthy donors. The overall study: Out of approximately 170 million T cells, an earlier analysis found around 120 million unique TCR beta sequences in total. Whole-study results and caveats: Reported results showed that the classifier diagnosed cytomegalovirus status with high specificity and sensitivity.

V was trimmed by 6 bases and J by 5 bases, leaving 20 bases between them. The CDR3 spans 15 residues. CDR1 SGHAT and CDR2 FQNNGV come from the germline V gene. PCR primers comprised 60 Vbeta and 13 Jbeta primers. TCRdb keeps only in-frame clones here, not all; method: immunoSEQ multiplex PCR. The sample holds around 190,000 clones, 75% to 90% seen once. Comments on this clone: The antigen is undetermined.

The rearrangement links TRBV11-2 to TRBJ2-7; a possible D gene is TRBD1 (5 bases). Sequencing was performed on PBMCs. The TCR sequence derives from a woman aged 25 to 39 in good health and CMV-seronegative. CDR3 in DNA: TGTGCCAGCAGTCGAAGTCAGGGCTTTACGGACGAGCAGTACTTC. Translating it yields CASSRSQGFTDEQYF.